Each of the 12 T cell receptor beta chains below was sequenced from the same sample in a study of T cell clonality in common variable immunodeficiency. The protocol was immunoSEQ multiplex PCR, while the TCRdb copy is restricted to in-frame clones and leaves out a portion. This sample carries some 44,000 clones, none of them present only once. Sequenced input: peripheral blood mononuclear cells. The receptors were sampled from a person between 18 and 69 years old in good health.

This clone was observed many times. The read falls 3 residues short of the CDR3 end, and the missing part is taken from the germline J gene. This sequence joins TRBV20-1 and TRBJ2-2; 7 nucleotides match TRBD2. CDR1 and CDR2 from the germline V gene are DFQATT and SNEGSKA (reference sequence). CDR3 length equals 15 residues. Trimming at V came to 2 bases and at J to 1 base, leaving 4 bases not matched to a gene. CDR3 bases read: TGCAGTGCTAGAAGCGGGACCCGGAACACCGGGGAG. Translation gives CSARSGTRNTGE. The full CDR3 sequence reads CSARSGTRNTGELFF.

The sample holds many counts of this clone. The CDR3 end falls 3 residues outside the read, so it is completed with the germline J gene. The chain is built from TRBV11-3 and TRBJ2-3; D gene ambiguous. Germline values: CDR1 SGHNT, CDR2 YENEEA. Between the trimmed V and J ends, which lost 5 bases and 2 bases, there was a span of 14 bases. This CDR3 contains 15 residues. CDR3 amino acids: CASSQRSLHTDTQYF. The CDR3 bases that were read are TGTGCCAGCAGCCAGAGATCACTACACACAGATACG.

This clone occurred many times. The read falls 3 residues short of the CDR3 end, and the missing part is taken from the germline J gene. The V gene is TRBV11-2, the J gene TRBJ1-2; 7 bases fit TRBD1. Germline CDR1 and CDR2: SGHAT and FQNNGV. The CDR3 has 13 residues. The J segment lost 2 bases and the V segment lost 5 bases, leaving 2 bases of the junction unmatched. CDR3 bases read: TGTGCCAGCAGCCACAGGGGCAACTATGGC. It specifies CASSHRGNYG. The whole CDR3 reads CASSHRGNYGYTF.

Ten or more counts support this clone. The observed sequence ends 3 residues before the CDR3 terminus, with the missing tail filled in from the germline J gene. The chain joins TRBV9 to TRBJ2-1; no clear D. In germline, CDR1 is SGDLS, CDR2 YYNGEE. This CDR3 is 13 amino acids long. The ends were cut back, 1 base at V and 9 bases at J, with 11 bases in the middle. This CDR3 is CASSVTTMGEQFF. The DNA read from the CDR3 is TGTGCCAGCAGCGTAACGACAATGGGTGAG.

This clone was found many times. The sequenced CDR3 bases are TGCGCCAGCAGCTTGGATAGCGGGGGGCAAGAGACC. Amino acid sequence: CASSLDSGGQET. The CDR3 in full is CASSLDSGGQETQYF. The rearrangement links TRBV5-1 to TRBJ2-5; 10 positions match TRBD2. The read gets to within 3 residues of the CDR3 end, and the germline J gene fills in the rest. This CDR3 is built from 15 residues. Trimming took 0 bases from V and 2 from J; bases not matched to a gene: 1. Germline lookup yields CDR1 SGHRS and CDR2 YFSETQ.

At least ten counts were recorded for this clone. The CDR3 end is not reached by the read, which stops 3 residues before it; the germline J gene fills it in. The chain has TRBV29-1 and TRBJ2-1; 7 positions agree with TRBD1. CDR1 and CDR2 from the germline V gene are SQVTM and ANQGSEA. CDR3 length: 11 residues. The ends lost 3 bases at V and 7 bases at J; junction bases unmatched: 0. The CDR3 here is CSVDRGNEQFF. The covered CDR3 bases are TGCAGCGTTGACAGGGGGAATGAG.

This clone was counted between two and nine times. Coverage ceases 3 residues before the CDR3 finishes, and the germline J gene fills in the end. The chain recombines TRBV11-1 with TRBJ2-5; D possibly corresponds to TRBD1 (6 bases). Germline loops: CDR1 SGHAT, CDR2 FQDESV (reference sequence). Deletions cut 3 bases from V and 2 bases from J, with 13 bases between. The CDR3 extends over 15 amino acids. The part of the CDR3 DNA that was read is TGTGCCAGCAGCTTCAGGGGACATGATCAAGAGACC. Translation: CASSFRGHDQET. The full-length CDR3 reads as CASSFRGHDQETQYF.

This clone was recorded at least ten times. Read data end 3 residues before the CDR3 end; the end is taken from the germline J gene. The chain is built from TRBV29-1 and TRBJ1-1; 8 bases line up with TRBD1. Germline V gene data show CDR1 as SQVTM and CDR2 as ANQGSEA. The CDR3 length is 17 residues. The J segment lost 1 base and the V segment lost 4 bases, leaving 14 bases of the junction unmatched. The CDR3 is CSVAQGADISWNTEAFF. The CDR3 DNA, read in part, is TGCAGCGTTGCTCAGGGGGCAGATATTAGCTGGAACACTGAA. Using reference TRBV29-1 and TRBJ1-1 for the parts outside the CDR3, the full variable domain is SAVISQKPSRDICQRGTSLTIQCQVDSQVTMMFWYRQQPGQSLTLIATANQGSEATYESGFVIDKFPISRPNLTFSTLTVSNMSPEDSSIYLCSVAQGADISWNTEAFFGQGTRLTVV.

This clone was seen repeatedly, ten times or more. The missing CDR3 end, 3 residues past where the read stops, is filled in from the germline J gene. This rearrangement joins TRBV2 to TRBJ1-1; 8 bases line up with TRBD1. The CDR3 runs to 14 residues. In germline, CDR1 is SNHLY, CDR2 FYNNEI. The sequenced part of the CDR3 DNA is TGTGCCAGCAGGGAACAGGGGGGAACACTGACA. Translating gives CASREQGGTLT. The CDR3, in full, reads CASREQGGTLTAFF.

Ten or more counts support this clone. The CDR3 is cut off 3 residues early in the read; its end comes from the germline J gene. The chain combines TRBV9 with TRBJ1-5, with 9 bases matching TRBD1. The germline CDR1 and CDR2 sequences are SGDLS and YYNGEE. The junction had 3 bases not matched to a gene; V was cut back by 3 bases and J by 2 bases. The length of the CDR3 is 15 residues. The sequenced CDR3 bases are TGTGCCAGCAGCGAGGGACAGGGCGGCAATCAGCCC. It translates to CASSEGQGGNQP. The full-length CDR3 reads as CASSEGQGGNQPQHF.

Ten or more counts support this clone. The read comes to an end 3 residues before the CDR3 does, leaving the germline J gene to fill in the end. The gene calls are TRBV10-1 and TRBJ1-1, with a weak D call TRBD1 (5 bases). Per germline, CDR1 WNHNN and CDR2 SYGVQD (reference sequence). CDR3 length: 14 residues. CDR3 DNA, as far as it was read: TGCGCCAGCAGTGAGTCGGGCAGGACATACAAA. The encoded protein is CASSESGRTYK. Given in full, the CDR3 is CASSESGRTYKAFF.

This clone was recorded at least ten times. The read is 3 residues too short to cover the CDR3 end, so that end is filled in from the germline J gene. This sequence joins TRBV7-3 and TRBJ2-5; D unresolved. V was cut by 2 bases and J by 1 base, with 5 bases left in between. CDR1 and CDR2 (germline): SGHTA, FQGTGA. The CDR3 is 13 amino acids. CDR3 bases read: TGTGCCAGCAGCTTACCAGGCCAAGAGACC. Translating it yields CASSLPGQET. The full CDR3 protein reads CASSLPGQETQYF.